This T cell receptor (beta chain) comes out of a study of shared clonotypes between healthy human individuals. CDR1 and CDR2 from the germline V gene are MGHDK and SYGVNS. V was cut by 8 bases and J by 1 base, with 16 bases left in between. The CDR3 has 15 residues. Positively selected for CCR7, the CD45RO-negative cells used as naive CD8 cells excluded terminally differentiated effector memory CD45RA+ cells. The protocol was immunoSEQ multiplex PCR, while the TCRdb copy is restricted to in-frame clones and leaves out a portion. Among roughly 810,000 clones listed, 90% to 98% were seen once. This receptor was obtained from a man in his thirties or forties in good health. The V call is TRBV25-1, the J call TRBJ2-3, with D possibly being TRBD2 (5 bases). Sequencing was performed on naive CD8+ T cells sorted from blood. CDR3: CASSVGSRRTDTQYF. CDR3 bases: TGTGCCAGCTCAGTTGGGAGTCGACGCACAGATACGCAGTATTTT.